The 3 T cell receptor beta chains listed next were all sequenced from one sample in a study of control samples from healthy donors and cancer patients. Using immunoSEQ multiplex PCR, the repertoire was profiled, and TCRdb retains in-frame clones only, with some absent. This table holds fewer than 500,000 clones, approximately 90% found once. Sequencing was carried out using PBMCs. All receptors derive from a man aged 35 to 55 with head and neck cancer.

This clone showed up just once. The CDR3 region is CASSDPPGGPSTDTQYF. As DNA, the CDR3 is TGTGCCAGCAGTGATCCGCCAGGGGGACCTTCCACAGATACGCAGTATTTT. The V gene is TRBV25-1, the J gene TRBJ2-3; 7 bases are a match to TRBD1. This CDR3 comprises 17 residues. Trimming took 3 bases from V and 2 from J; bases not matched to a gene: 11. CDR1 and CDR2 from the germline V gene are MGHDK and SYGVNS.

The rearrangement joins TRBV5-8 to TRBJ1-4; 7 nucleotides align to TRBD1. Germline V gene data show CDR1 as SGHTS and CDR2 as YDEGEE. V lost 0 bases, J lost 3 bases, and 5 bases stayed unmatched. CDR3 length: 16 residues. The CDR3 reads CASSLEGAGANEKLFF. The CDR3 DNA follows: TGTGCCAGCAGCTTGGAGGGGGCAGGAGCTAATGAAAAACTGTTTTTT.

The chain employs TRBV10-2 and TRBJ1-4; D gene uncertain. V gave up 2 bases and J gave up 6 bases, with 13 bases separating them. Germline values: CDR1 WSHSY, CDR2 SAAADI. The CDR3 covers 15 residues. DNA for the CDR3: TGCGCCAGCAGTGAGCGTGGAGTCTTAGATGAAAAACTGTTTTTT. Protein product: CASSERGVLDEKLFF.